The TCR beta chain described here comes from a study of early T cells in non-severe SARS-CoV-2 infection. TCRdb used MiXCR to reprocess the 5' RACE reads, holding one entry per CDR3 protein. The table shows more than 80,000 distinct CDR3 sequences, with over 13% occurring only once. This CDR3 comprises 15 residues. Germline V gene data show CDR1 as SGHDN and CDR2 as FVKESK. Between the trimmed V and J ends, which lost 4 bases and 2 bases, there was a span of 12 bases. Sequencing was carried out using whole blood. The source of this sequence is an adult who was a healthcare worker with PCR-confirmed SARS-CoV-2 infection or an uninfected control (not recorded which). The rearrangement links TRBV14 to TRBJ2-1; D call uncertain. The CDR3, as DNA: TGTGCCAGCAGCCTTCGCGCGGACGCCTACAATGAGCAGTTCTTC. Translated, it gives CASSLRADAYNEQFF.